Reported below is one T cell receptor beta chain. In the original processing: Amplification of reference gene primers provided the estimated nucleated cell counts. Data came from immunoSEQ multiplex PCR; TCRdb stores just in-frame clones and leaves some out. Clone size and the V and J calls come from that table; the DNA yielded D and trimming. The table has roughly 160,000 clones, about four fifths seen once. This entry comes from a study of blood T cell repertoires in COVID-19. Study context: The United States, Italy and Spain provided the acute and convalescent COVID-19 samples. T cells, B-cell-depleted T cells, or PBMCs provided the cDNA or gDNA that served as material.

The CDR3 consists of 14 residues. V gave up 4 bases and J gave up 4 bases, with 16 bases separating them. Germline V CDR1 and CDR2: SQVTM, ANQGSEA. The chain carries TRBV29-1 and TRBJ1-2; a weak D match, TRBD1 (6 bases). The sequence came from a woman aged 70-85 years who had recovered from COVID-19. The source material was peripheral blood. DNA of the CDR3: TGCAGCGTTGGGGCGCCTGGGACAACCTATGGCTACACCTTC. Its translation: CSVGAPGTTYGYTF. The whole variable domain, remainder taken from reference TRBV29-1 and TRBJ1-2, is SAVISQKPSRDICQRGTSLTIQCQVDSQVTMMFWYRQQPGQSLTLIATANQGSEATYESGFVIDKFPISRPNLTFSTLTVSNMSPEDSSIYLCSVGAPGTTYGYTFGSGTRLTVV.